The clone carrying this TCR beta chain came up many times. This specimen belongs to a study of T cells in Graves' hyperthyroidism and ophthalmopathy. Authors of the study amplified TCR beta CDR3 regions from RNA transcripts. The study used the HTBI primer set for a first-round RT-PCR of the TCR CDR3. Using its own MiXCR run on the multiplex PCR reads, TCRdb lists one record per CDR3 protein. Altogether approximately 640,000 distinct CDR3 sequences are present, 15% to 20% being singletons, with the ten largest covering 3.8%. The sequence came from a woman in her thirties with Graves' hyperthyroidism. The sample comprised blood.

The CDR3 nucleotides are TGTGCCAGCAGTTTCAGCAGACAGCTCTACGAGCAGTACTTC. Its translation is CASSFSRQLYEQYF. V gene TRBV12-3 or TRBV12-4 combines with J gene TRBJ2-7; D is perhaps TRBD1 (5 bases). The CDR3 is made up of 14 amino acids. The V gene lost 3 bases and the J gene lost 3 bases, with 12 bases spanning the gap.